Listed here are 10 T cell receptor beta chains from one sample, sequenced in a study of Ad26.COV2.S vaccination and SARS-CoV-2 variants. Treatment denoted: approximately 18 received Ad26.COV2.S at low or high dose, single or two shots; 5 received placebo; per-sample allocation not given. Vaccine and placebo recipients were sampled on day 63 after the first injection. Measured with immunoSEQ multiplex PCR; TCRdb has only the in-frame clones, and not every one. Of 380,000 or so clones in the sample, about nine tenths are singletons; the top ten hold roughly 6%. The specimen was peripheral blood, collected in a trial of Ad26.COV2.S vaccine versus placebo. Receptors originate from a person aged 18-60 years who received the Ad26.COV2.S COVID-19 vaccine or a placebo.

J is TRBJ2-2 and V is TRBV7-9, with D unclear. This CDR3 is built from 15 residues. The V end was cut by 1 base, the J end by 5 bases, with 11 bases between. CDR1 is SEHNR, CDR2 FQNEAQ, per germline (reference sequence). In DNA form, the CDR3 reads TGTGCCAGCAGCTTAGTGGGCAGGCGAACCGGGGAGCTGTTTTTT. It encodes CASSLVGRRTGELFF.

The chain couples TRBV16 to TRBJ1-5; D remains ambiguous. CDR1 and CDR2 from the germline V gene are KGHSY and FQNENV. V lost 1 base, J lost 6 bases, and 13 bases lay in between. CDR3 length: 15 residues. The CDR3 nucleotides read TGTGCCAGCAGCCAATTGGGAAAGGGTGGTCAGCCCCAGCATTTT. Encoded protein: CASSQLGKGGQPQHF.

The rearrangement links TRBV5-6 to TRBJ2-7, with 9 bases that match TRBD1. This CDR3 has 14 residues. Germline V gene sequence: CDR1 SGHDT, CDR2 YYEEEE. The J segment lost 4 bases and the V segment lost 5 bases, leaving 7 bases of the junction unmatched. The CDR3 spells CASSSGQGLYEQYF. CDR3 DNA sequence: TGTGCCAGCAGTTCCGGACAGGGGCTGTACGAGCAGTACTTC. The entire variable domain, with the rest obtained from reference TRBV5-6 and TRBJ2-7, is as follows: DAGVTQSPTHLIKTRGQQVTLRCSPKSGHDTVSWYQQALGQGPQFIFQYYEEEERQRGNFPDRFSGHQFPNYSSELNVNALLLGDSALYLCASSSGQGLYEQYFGPGTRLTVT.

J is TRBJ1-1 and V is TRBV12-5; D is uncertain. With 1 base removed from V and 8 bases from J, the gap between germline ends came to 8 bases. CDR3 length: 12 residues. Germline V lookup: CDR1 LGHNT, CDR2 FRNRAP. The CDR3 region is CASGLGAGEAFF. Written as DNA, the CDR3 is TGTGCTAGTGGTTTGGGGGCCGGGGAAGCTTTCTTT.

The V gene is TRBV5-4, the J gene TRBJ1-2, with a tentative D call TRBD1 (6 bases). Trimming stripped 4 bases from V and 2 bases from J, with 15 bases between. The CDR3 contains 15 residues. Germline V lookup: CDR1 SGHNT, CDR2 YYREEE (reference sequence). The DNA for the CDR3 is TGTGCCAGCAGCCCGGGACACATGGAGAACTATGGCTACACCTTC. Amino acids: CASSPGHMENYGYTF.

The rearrangement joins TRBV13 to TRBJ2-4, with a weak D call TRBD1 (6 bases). The CDR3 runs to 14 residues. The V and J ends lost 5 bases and 2 bases respectively, with 10 bases between them. Germline assignment: CDR1 PRHDT and CDR2 FYEKMQ (reference sequence). CDR3 in amino acids: CASSEQGSKNIQYF. In DNA, the CDR3 is TGTGCCAGCAGCGAACAGGGTTCCAAAAACATTCAGTACTTC.

This clone came up once. The chain combines TRBV27 with TRBJ2-7; possibly TRBD1 for D (7 bases). The CDR3 runs to 16 residues. The V end was cut by 4 bases, the J end by 4 bases, with 20 bases between. Germline CDR1 and CDR2: MNHEY and SMNVEV (reference sequence). Here the CDR3 reads CASSSLGGGTPYEQYF. The CDR3 DNA reads TGTGCCAGCAGTTCCCTAGGGGGCGGGACCCCGTACGAGCAGTACTTC.

Regarding this clone: The same CDR3 arises from other DNA sequences in this sample as well. The rearrangement links TRBV11-2 to TRBJ1-5; D not certain. The V and J ends lost 0 bases and 5 bases respectively, with 5 bases between them. This CDR3 has 13 residues. The germline CDR1 and CDR2 sequences are SGHAT and FQNNGV. CDR3 protein: CASSLDRDQPQHF. CDR3 nucleotide sequence: TGTGCCAGCAGCTTAGACCGAGATCAGCCCCAGCATTTT. Drawing the rest from reference TRBV11-2 and TRBJ1-5, the complete variable domain is EAGVAQSPRYKIIEKRQSVAFWCNPISGHATLYWYQQILGQGPKLLIQFQNNGVVDDSQLPKDRFSAERLKGVDSTLKIQPAKLEDSAVYLCASSLDRDQPQHFGDGTRLSIL.

The chain links TRBV5-1 to TRBJ2-7, with D tentatively TRBD1 (5 bases). The CDR3 sequence is 16 residues long. V was trimmed by 4 bases and J by 5 bases, leaving 22 bases between them. The germline CDR1 and CDR2 sequences are SGHRS and YFSETQ. The CDR3 DNA reads TGCGCCAGCAGCCCCTCTGGGGCAGGTTCGTTTAACGAGCAGTACTTC. It encodes CASSPSGAGSFNEQYF.

The chain uses TRBV6-2 or TRBV6-3 and TRBJ2-1; the match to TRBD1 covers 9 bases. CDR3 length: 19 residues. J lost 6 bases, V lost 6 bases, and 21 bases had no gene match. Per germline, CDR1 MNHEY and CDR2 SVGEGT. CDR3 sequence: CASSPTGTGLISAGNEQFF. CDR3 nucleotide sequence: TGTGCCAGCAGCCCAACCGGGACAGGGTTAATTAGCGCGGGCAATGAGCAGTTCTTC.